This TCR beta chain comes out of a study of T cell repertoires in cytomegalovirus infection. Via MiXCR, TCRdb re-called the reads, giving one row per CDR3 protein. The table shows about 500,000 distinct CDR3 sequences, with around 35% occurring only once. With regard to this clonotype: Its antigen is not known.

Germline-derived CDR1 and CDR2 are MNHEY and SMNVEV (reference sequence). This CDR3 contains 15 residues. Trimming shortened V by 5 bases and J by 0 bases, and 13 bases separated the two germline ends. The chain combines TRBV27 with TRBJ1-2; the D gene is possibly TRBD1 (5 bases). Sequences were derived from cultured PBMCs, sampled from culture after CMV antigen stimulation. The source of this sequence is a human donor in good health (CMV status not recorded). Some clones in this sample may be carry-over from other donors' samples. In DNA, the CDR3 is TGTGCCAGCAGTACCCGACAGACTCCTAACTATGGCTACACCTTC. This translates into CASSTRQTPNYGYTF.